These 4 T cell receptor beta chains share one sample of origin, sequenced in a study of CD8 T cells in ankylosing spondylitis. TCRdb reprocessed the 5' RACE reads via MiXCR and lists one record per CDR3 protein. The table shows 250,000 to 400,000 distinct CDR3 sequences, with 9.5% to 13% occurring only once. Sample: blood, either unsorted or a sorted T cell fraction (not recorded which). These TCRs come from a female donor with ankylosing spondylitis or in good health (not recorded which).

V is TRBV19 and J is TRBJ1-4, with unresolved D. CDR1 and CDR2 from the germline V gene are LNHDA and SQIVND (reference sequence). V was shortened by 6 bases and J by 5 bases, with 13 bases between the two germline ends. The CDR3 has 14 amino acids. DNA of the CDR3: TGTGCCAGTAGATCGGGCAGCCGAAATGAAAAACTGTTTTTT. Translation: CASRSGSRNEKLFF.

This clonotype was seen more than once but under ten times. This sequence joins TRBV5-6 and TRBJ1-1; D not certain. Germline V gene data show CDR1 as SGHDT and CDR2 as YYEEEE. The CDR3 runs to 14 residues. The V gene lost 0 bases and the J gene lost 5 bases, with 11 bases spanning the gap. As DNA, the CDR3 is TGTGCCAGCAGCTTGGTCCTGGCGGGGACTGAAGCTTTCTTT. As protein: CASSLVLAGTEAFF.

At least ten counts were recorded for this clonotype. The J gene is TRBJ2-5, the V gene TRBV5-1; unclear D gene. The CDR3 has 11 residues. Germline CDR1 reads SGHRS; CDR2 reads YFSETQ. Trimming left V 4 bases short and J 2 bases short, with 3 bases between. CDR3 sequence (DNA): TGCGCCAGCAGCCGACAAGAGACCCAGTACTTC. This codes for CASSRQETQYF. The variable domain in full, with the rest retrieved from reference TRBV5-1 and TRBJ2-5, is KAGVTQTPRYLIKTRGQQVTLSCSPISGHRSVSWYQQTPGQGLQFLFEYFSETQRNKGNFPGRFSGRQFSNSRSEMNVSTLELGDSALYLCASSRQETQYFGPGTRLLVL.

There are many counts of this clonotype. The chain links TRBV10-2 to TRBJ2-1, with D possibly being TRBD2 (5 bases). Trimming took off 2 bases at V and 9 bases at J, with 8 bases between the two ends. The CDR3 is 12 residues long. Germline V gene lookup returns CDR1 WSHSY and CDR2 SAAADI. The CDR3 spells CASSESGGEQFF. As DNA, the CDR3 is TGCGCCAGCAGTGAGAGTGGAGGTGAGCAGTTCTTC.